This T cell receptor beta chain originates from a study of blood T cell repertoires in COVID-19. The assay was immunoSEQ multiplex PCR, and TCRdb's table has in-frame clones only and misses some. The sample holds about 220,000 clones, 88% seen once. Everyone who took part was roughly 18 to 100 years old, and they came from about 25 US areas. CDR1 and CDR2 from the germline V gene are MNHNY and SVGAGI (reference sequence). The CDR3 runs 13 residues. V shed 8 bases, J shed 8 bases, and the junction held 10 bases outside the gene matches. This clone showed up just once. This TCR derives from a woman aged 25 to 39 who had recovered from COVID-19. The genes are TRBV6-6 and TRBJ1-2; TRBD1 agrees at 8 bases. The source material was PBMCs or T cells enriched from blood (not recorded which). This CDR3 is CASYLGTGGGYTF. CDR3 nucleotide sequence: TGTGCCAGCTATCTCGGGACAGGAGGAGGCTACACCTTC.